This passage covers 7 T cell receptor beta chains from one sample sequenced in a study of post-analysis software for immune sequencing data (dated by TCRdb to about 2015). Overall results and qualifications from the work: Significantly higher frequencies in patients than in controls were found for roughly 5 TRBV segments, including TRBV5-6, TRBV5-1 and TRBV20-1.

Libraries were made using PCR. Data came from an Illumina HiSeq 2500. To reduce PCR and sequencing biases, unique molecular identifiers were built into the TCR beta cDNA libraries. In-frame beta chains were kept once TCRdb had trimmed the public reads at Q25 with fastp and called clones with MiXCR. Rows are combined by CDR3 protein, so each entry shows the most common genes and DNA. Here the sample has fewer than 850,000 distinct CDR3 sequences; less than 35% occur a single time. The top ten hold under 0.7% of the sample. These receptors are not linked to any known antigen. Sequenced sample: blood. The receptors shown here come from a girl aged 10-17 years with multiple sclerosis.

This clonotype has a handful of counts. Written as DNA, the CDR3 is TGTGCCAGCAGTTTGGCTATCCCGGGACTAGCGGGGGGTCACAAAGAGACCCAGTACTTC. This translates into CASSLAIPGLAGGHKETQYF. The J gene is TRBJ2-5, the V gene TRBV12-3 or TRBV12-4, with TRBD2 identical over 15 bases. The CDR3 contains 20 residues. V was clipped by 3 bases and J by 3 bases; unmatched bases: 14.

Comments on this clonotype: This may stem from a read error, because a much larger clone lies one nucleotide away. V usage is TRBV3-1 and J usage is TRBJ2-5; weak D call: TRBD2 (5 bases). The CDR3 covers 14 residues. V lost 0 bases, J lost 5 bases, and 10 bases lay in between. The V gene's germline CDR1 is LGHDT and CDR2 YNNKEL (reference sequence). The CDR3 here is CASSQDDGVETQYF. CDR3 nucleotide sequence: TGTGCCAGCAGCCAAGACGACGGGGTGGAGACCCAGTACTTC.

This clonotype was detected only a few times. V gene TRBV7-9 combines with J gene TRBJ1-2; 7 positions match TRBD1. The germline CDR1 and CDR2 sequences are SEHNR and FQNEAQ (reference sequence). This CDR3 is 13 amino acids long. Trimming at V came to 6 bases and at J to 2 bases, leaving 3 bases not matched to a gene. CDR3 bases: TGTGCCAGCAGGGAACAGGGGAACTATGGCTACACCTTC. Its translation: CASREQGNYGYTF.

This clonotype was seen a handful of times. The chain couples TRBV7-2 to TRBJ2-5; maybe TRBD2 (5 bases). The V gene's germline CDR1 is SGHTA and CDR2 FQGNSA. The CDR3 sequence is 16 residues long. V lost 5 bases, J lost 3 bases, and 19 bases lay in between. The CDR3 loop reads CASSQNGVSGKETQYF. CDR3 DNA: TGTGCCAGCAGCCAAAACGGGGTTTCGGGGAAAGAGACCCAGTACTTC.

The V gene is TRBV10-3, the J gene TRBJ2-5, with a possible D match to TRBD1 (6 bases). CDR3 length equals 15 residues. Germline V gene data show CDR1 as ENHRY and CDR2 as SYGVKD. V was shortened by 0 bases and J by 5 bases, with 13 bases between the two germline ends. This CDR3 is CAISESRGSGETQYF. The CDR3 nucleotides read TGTGCCATCAGTGAGTCTAGGGGGTCGGGTGAGACCCAGTACTTC.

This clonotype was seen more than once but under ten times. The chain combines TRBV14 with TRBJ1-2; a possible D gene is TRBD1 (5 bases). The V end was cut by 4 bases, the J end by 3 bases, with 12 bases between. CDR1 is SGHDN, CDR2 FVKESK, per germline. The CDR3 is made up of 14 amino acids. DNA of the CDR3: TGTGCCAGCAGCCCTGGGACGGGACACTATGGCTACACCTTC. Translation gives CASSPGTGHYGYTF.

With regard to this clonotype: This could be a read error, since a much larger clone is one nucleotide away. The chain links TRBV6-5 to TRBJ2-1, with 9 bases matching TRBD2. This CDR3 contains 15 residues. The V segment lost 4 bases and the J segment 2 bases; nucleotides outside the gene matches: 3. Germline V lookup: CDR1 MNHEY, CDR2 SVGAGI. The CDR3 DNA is TGTGCCAGCAGTTTAGCGGGAGAGGCCTACAATGAGCAGTTCTTC. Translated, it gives CASSLAGEAYNEQFF.